This TCR beta chain was observed in a study of technical replicates of blood from four donors. This table comes from immunoSEQ multiplex PCR, and its TCRdb copy is limited to in-frame clones, with some not included. Of 95,000 or so clones listed, 90% to 95% were seen once; the top ten hold around 0.3%. On this clone itself: Other DNA sequences in the sample encode the same CDR3.

The sample consisted of T cells isolated from PBMCs. The TCR comes from a human donor in good health.

The CDR3 DNA reads as TGCAGCGTTGCCGGGGGCTCCTACAATGAGCAGTTCTTC. Translation gives CSVAGGSYNEQFF. The rearrangement uses TRBV29-1 and TRBJ2-1; the D gene is possibly TRBD2 (6 bases). V was pared by 4 bases and J by 0 bases, with 7 bases between. Germline CDR1 reads SQVTM; CDR2 reads ANQGSEA. The CDR3 sequence is 13 residues long.